These 2 T cell receptor beta chains came from one sample sequenced in a study of monozygotic twins with inflammatory bowel disease (dated by TCRdb to the late 2010s). Libraries were constructed by 5' RACE. Sequencing was carried out with an Illumina HiSeq 2500. The reads were reprocessed in TCRdb, with one entry per CDR3 protein sequence and no accompanying DNA. The table kept for this sample lists around 380,000 distinct CDR3 sequences. In total, the top ten clones hold 2% to 2.5% of the sample. Sequenced material: blood. Receptors originate from a human donor with ulcerative colitis or Crohn's disease, or a healthy co-twin of an affected twin (not recorded which).

V gene TRBV12-3 or TRBV12-4 combines with J gene TRBJ2-3. The CDR3 loop spans 15 amino acids. The CDR3 here is CASSFSGSSPDTQYF.

The chain uses TRBV6-5 and TRBJ2-1. Germline V gives CDR1 MNHEY, CDR2 SVGAGI. CDR3 size: 12 residues. The CDR3 loop reads CASSYLRGEQFF.